Listed below are T cell receptor beta chains from one sample, sequenced in a study of T-cell memory formation after mild COVID-19. TCRdb called the 5' RACE reads again in MiXCR, with one record for every CDR3 protein. The sample records roughly 620,000 distinct CDR3 sequences, more than 15% being singletons. The sequenced sample consisted of PBMCs or a T cell subset sorted from them (not recorded which). These receptors all stem from an adult woman who had mild COVID-19 (a few samples of this study predate the infection). Cell type and time point are not known. CDR3s include the opening cysteine and the closing phenylalanine or tryptophan. Fields, in order: J gene, V gene, D gene, clone size, CDR3 protein, CDR3 DNA. The D gene is left open where the match is weak. Size is omitted from some rows. Given values are once, few, many or a class for expanded clones.

j_call: TRBJ2-5; v_call: TRBV6-2/TRBV6-3; d_call: TRBD1; clone_size: .; cdr3_aa: CASSRPYRGPAETQYF; cdr3_nt: TGTGCCAGCAGTCGACCCTACAGGGGCCCGGCAGAGACCCAGTACTTC
j_call: TRBJ2-2; v_call: TRBV6-6; d_call: TRBD1; clone_size: .; cdr3_aa: CASSYRDRGTGELFF; cdr3_nt: TGTGCCAGCAGTTACCGGGACAGGGGCACCGGGGAGCTGTTTTTT
j_call: TRBJ2-1; v_call: TRBV11-3; d_call: .; clone_size: .; cdr3_aa: CASSFGMMGEQFF; cdr3_nt: TGTGCCAGCAGCTTCGGTATGATGGGTGAGCAGTTCTTC
j_call: TRBJ1-5; v_call: TRBV24-1; d_call: TRBD1; clone_size: .; cdr3_aa: CATSAGTGFSNQPQHF; cdr3_nt: TGTGCCACCAGTGCGGGGACAGGGTTTAGCAATCAGCCCCAGCATTTT
j_call: TRBJ2-1; v_call: TRBV30; d_call: .; clone_size: few; cdr3_aa: CAWRALAKQFF; cdr3_nt: TGTGCCTGGAGGGCTCTAGCGAAGCAGTTCTTC
j_call: TRBJ2-1; v_call: TRBV20-1; d_call: TRBD2; clone_size: many; cdr3_aa: CSALRLAGGPNEQFF; cdr3_nt: TGCAGTGCTCTTAGACTAGCGGGAGGGCCAAATGAGCAGTTCTTC
j_call: TRBJ1-3; v_call: TRBV6-2/TRBV6-3; d_call: .; clone_size: .; cdr3_aa: CASSSALIGNTIYF; cdr3_nt: TGTGCCAGCAGCTCGGCCCTAATCGGAAACACCATATATTTT
j_call: TRBJ2-1; v_call: TRBV7-8; d_call: .; clone_size: .; cdr3_aa: CASSLSVAANNEQFF; cdr3_nt: TGTGCCAGCAGCCTCTCGGTAGCGGCGAACAATGAGCAGTTCTTC
j_call: TRBJ2-2; v_call: TRBV6-2/TRBV6-3; d_call: .; clone_size: few; cdr3_aa: CASSRSGAGGELFF; cdr3_nt: TGTGCCAGCAGTCGTTCAGGGGCTGGCGGGGAGCTGTTTTTT
j_call: TRBJ2-1; v_call: TRBV7-9; d_call: TRBD2; clone_size: .; cdr3_aa: CASSRGTSGSSEQFF; cdr3_nt: TGTGCCAGCAGCCGCGGGACTAGCGGGAGTAGTGAGCAGTTCTTC
j_call: TRBJ2-5; v_call: TRBV6-5; d_call: TRBD2; clone_size: .; cdr3_aa: CASSPLGGGKGETQYF; cdr3_nt: TGTGCCAGCAGCCCCCTTGGCGGGGGGAAGGGAGAGACCCAGTACTTC
j_call: TRBJ2-7; v_call: TRBV4-1; d_call: TRBD1; clone_size: .; cdr3_aa: CASSHSDRDESYEQYF; cdr3_nt: TGCGCCAGCAGCCATTCTGACAGGGACGAGTCCTACGAGCAGTACTTC
j_call: TRBJ1-1; v_call: TRBV6-6; d_call: TRBD1; clone_size: many; cdr3_aa: CASSPGTGDTEAFF; cdr3_nt: TGTGCCAGCAGTCCCGGGACAGGGGACACTGAAGCTTTCTTT
j_call: TRBJ1-2; v_call: TRBV24-1; d_call: .; clone_size: .; cdr3_aa: CATSDGSAGVIYGYTF; cdr3_nt: TGTGCCACCAGTGACGGCTCTGCAGGGGTTATCTATGGCTACACCTTC
j_call: TRBJ1-5; v_call: TRBV7-9; d_call: .; clone_size: once; cdr3_aa: CASSVQGDQPQHF; cdr3_nt: TGTGCCAGCAGCGTGCAGGGCGATCAGCCCCAGCATTTT
j_call: TRBJ2-1; v_call: TRBV7-8; d_call: TRBD2; clone_size: few; cdr3_aa: CASRQVAGVSSYNEQFF; cdr3_nt: TGTGCCAGCAGGCAAGTAGCGGGAGTTAGCTCCTACAATGAGCAGTTCTTC
j_call: TRBJ2-7; v_call: TRBV6-5; d_call: TRBD2; clone_size: few; cdr3_aa: CASSNSGQEYEQYF; cdr3_nt: TGTGCCAGCAGTAATAGCGGGCAGGAATACGAGCAGTACTTC
j_call: TRBJ2-7; v_call: TRBV10-3; d_call: .; clone_size: few; cdr3_aa: CAISESTDGAYEQYF; cdr3_nt: TGTGCCATCAGTGAGTCGACTGACGGTGCCTACGAGCAGTACTTC
j_call: TRBJ2-2; v_call: TRBV12-3/TRBV12-4; d_call: TRBD1; clone_size: few; cdr3_aa: CASHAGTGVTGELFF; cdr3_nt: TGTGCCAGTCACGCCGGGACAGGGGTAACCGGGGAGCTGTTTTTT
j_call: TRBJ2-1; v_call: TRBV11-3; d_call: TRBD2; clone_size: few; cdr3_aa: CASSSTSGRWKDEQFF; cdr3_nt: TGTGCCAGCAGCTCTACTAGCGGGAGGTGGAAAGATGAGCAGTTCTTC
j_call: TRBJ1-1; v_call: TRBV18; d_call: TRBD1; clone_size: few; cdr3_aa: CASSPRDRVGVNTEAFF; cdr3_nt: TGTGCCAGCTCACCCCGGGACAGGGTAGGAGTGAACACTGAAGCTTTCTTT
j_call: TRBJ2-1; v_call: TRBV20-1; d_call: TRBD1; clone_size: .; cdr3_aa: CSARGQNNEQFF; cdr3_nt: TGCAGTGCTAGGGGACAGAACAATGAGCAGTTCTTC
j_call: TRBJ1-6; v_call: TRBV3-1; d_call: .; clone_size: few; cdr3_aa: CASSQDVDSIYNSPLHF; cdr3_nt: TGTGCCAGCAGCCAAGATGTGGATTCGATCTATAATTCACCCCTCCACTTT
j_call: TRBJ2-3; v_call: TRBV6-1; d_call: TRBD1; clone_size: few; cdr3_aa: CASSERQGSSTDTQYF; cdr3_nt: TGTGCCAGCAGTGAGCGACAGGGCTCTAGCACAGATACGCAGTATTTT
j_call: TRBJ1-2; v_call: TRBV5-1; d_call: .; clone_size: .; cdr3_aa: CASSPEGGHSYGYTF; cdr3_nt: TGCGCCAGCAGCCCGGAGGGGGGACATAGCTATGGCTACACCTTC
j_call: TRBJ1-1; v_call: TRBV27; d_call: TRBD1; clone_size: .; cdr3_aa: CASSPGTGGANEAFF; cdr3_nt: TGTGCCAGCAGTCCAGGGACAGGGGGCGCGAATGAAGCTTTCTTT
j_call: TRBJ2-3; v_call: TRBV24-1; d_call: TRBD1; clone_size: .; cdr3_aa: CATRQGASDTQYF; cdr3_nt: TGTGCCACCAGACAGGGGGCATCGGATACGCAGTATTTT
j_call: TRBJ1-1; v_call: TRBV10-3; d_call: .; clone_size: few; cdr3_aa: CAISEIPGQGSVDTEAFF; cdr3_nt: TGTGCCATCAGTGAAATTCCGGGGCAGGGGAGCGTGGACACTGAAGCTTTCTTT
j_call: TRBJ2-2; v_call: TRBV12-3/TRBV12-4; d_call: TRBD1; clone_size: .; cdr3_aa: CASSSGTGVDTGELFF; cdr3_nt: TGTGCCAGCAGTTCGGGGACAGGGGTGGACACCGGGGAGCTGTTTTTT
j_call: TRBJ1-1; v_call: TRBV10-3; d_call: TRBD1; clone_size: .; cdr3_aa: CAITQDREDTEAFF; cdr3_nt: TGTGCCATCACCCAAGACAGGGAGGACACTGAAGCTTTCTTT
j_call: TRBJ2-1; v_call: TRBV7-2; d_call: TRBD2; clone_size: .; cdr3_aa: CASSFGLAVIGGDEQFF; cdr3_nt: TGTGCCAGCAGCTTTGGACTAGCGGTGATTGGGGGGGATGAGCAGTTCTTC
j_call: TRBJ1-1; v_call: TRBV5-1; d_call: .; clone_size: .; cdr3_aa: CASSPSPGRDTEAFF; cdr3_nt: TGCGCCAGCAGCCCGTCCCCGGGACGGGACACTGAAGCTTTCTTT
j_call: TRBJ2-3; v_call: TRBV14; d_call: TRBD2; clone_size: few; cdr3_aa: CASSQDHGLADFYTDTQYF; cdr3_nt: TGTGCCAGCAGCCAAGATCACGGACTAGCGGATTTTTACACAGATACGCAGTATTTT
j_call: TRBJ2-7; v_call: TRBV4-1; d_call: TRBD2; clone_size: .; cdr3_aa: CASSQAVNSGRNYEQYF; cdr3_nt: TGCGCCAGCAGCCAAGCGGTGAATAGCGGGAGAAATTACGAGCAGTACTTC
j_call: TRBJ2-5; v_call: TRBV21-1; d_call: .; clone_size: .; cdr3_aa: CASSSLRHLQETQYF; cdr3_nt: TGTGCCAGCAGCTCCCTAAGACATCTTCAAGAGACCCAGTACTTC
j_call: TRBJ1-4; v_call: TRBV4-2; d_call: .; clone_size: .; cdr3_aa: CASSQDVQGGLELFF; cdr3_nt: TGTGCCAGCAGCCAAGATGTCCAGGGCGGGTTGGAACTGTTTTTT
j_call: TRBJ2-3; v_call: TRBV18; d_call: .; clone_size: many; cdr3_aa: CASSPTDTQYF; cdr3_nt: TGTGCCAGCAGCCCCACAGATACGCAGTATTTT
j_call: TRBJ2-1; v_call: TRBV7-9; d_call: TRBD1; clone_size: few; cdr3_aa: CASSGRTGGKDNEQFF; cdr3_nt: TGTGCCAGCAGCGGACGGACAGGGGGGAAGGACAATGAGCAGTTCTTC
j_call: TRBJ2-7; v_call: TRBV7-9; d_call: .; clone_size: once; cdr3_aa: CASSYRVQGTYEQYF; cdr3_nt: TGTGCCAGCAGCTACCGAGTGCAGGGCACCTACGAGCAGTACTTC
j_call: TRBJ1-4; v_call: TRBV29-1; d_call: TRBD1; clone_size: .; cdr3_aa: CSVEMTGGGKLFF; cdr3_nt: TGCAGCGTTGAGATGACAGGGGGTGGGAAACTGTTTTTT